This T cell receptor (beta chain) is drawn from a study of cytomegalovirus exposure and HLA in healthy donors. For this clone: Its antigen is unknown.

Whole-study results and caveats: Cytomegalovirus association was assigned to more than 150 TCR beta chains. Later analysis suggested links between common viral pathogens and several top significant clusters. Earlier analysis yielded a pattern in which most TCR beta V segments were productive about 87% or about 30% of the time.

Primers for the PCR totalled 60 Vbeta and 13 Jbeta. Libraries were prepared by immunoSEQ multiplex PCR; TCRdb keeps only in-frame clonotypes and omits some of them. The sample holds 180,000 or so clones, around 77% seen once. V lost 4 bases and J lost 6, with 12 bases in between. Per the germline V gene, CDR1 is SQVTM and CDR2 is ANQGSEA. This CDR3 comprises 12 residues. The source material was PBMCs. This sequence originates from a young woman in good health and CMV-seronegative. This chain connects TRBV29-1 to TRBJ1-1; D is unclear. CDR3 DNA sequence: TGCAGCGTTGTATCCCCCTCGGCTGAAGCTTTCTTT. Its protein is CSVVSPSAEAFF. Full variable domain (rest looked up from reference TRBV29-1 and TRBJ1-1): SAVISQKPSRDICQRGTSLTIQCQVDSQVTMMFWYRQQPGQSLTLIATANQGSEATYESGFVIDKFPISRPNLTFSTLTVSNMSPEDSSIYLCSVVSPSAEAFFGQGTRLTVV.